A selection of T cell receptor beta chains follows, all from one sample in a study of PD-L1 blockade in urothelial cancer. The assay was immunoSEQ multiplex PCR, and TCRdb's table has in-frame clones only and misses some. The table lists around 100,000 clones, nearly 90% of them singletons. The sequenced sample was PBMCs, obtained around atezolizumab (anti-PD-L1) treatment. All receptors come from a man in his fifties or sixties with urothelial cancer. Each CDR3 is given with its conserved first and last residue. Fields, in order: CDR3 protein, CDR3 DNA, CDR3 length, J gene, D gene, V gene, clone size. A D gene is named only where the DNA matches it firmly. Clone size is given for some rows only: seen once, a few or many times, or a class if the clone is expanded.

cdr3_aa: CASTADQASSYNEQFF
cdr3_nt: TGTGCCAGCACCGCAGACCAGGCGAGCTCCTACAATGAGCAGTTCTTC
cdr3_length: 16
j_call: TRBJ2-1
d_call: .
v_call: TRBV7-6
clone_size: .

cdr3_aa: CSARGTGWQETQYF
cdr3_nt: TGCAGCGCCCGGGGGACAGGGTGGCAAGAGACCCAGTACTTC
cdr3_length: 14
j_call: TRBJ2-5
d_call: TRBD1
v_call: TRBV29-1
clone_size: once

cdr3_aa: CASSPGVEGTEAFF
cdr3_nt: TGTGCCAGCAGCCCGGGAGTAGAGGGCACTGAAGCTTTCTTT
cdr3_length: 14
j_call: TRBJ1-1
d_call: .
v_call: TRBV7-3
clone_size: .

cdr3_aa: CASTQGLTYEQYF
cdr3_nt: TGTGCCAGCACGCAGGGGTTAACCTACGAGCAGTACTTC
cdr3_length: 13
j_call: TRBJ2-7
d_call: .
v_call: TRBV6-5
clone_size: .

cdr3_aa: CASSLDSPGTSGIENEQFF
cdr3_nt: TGTGCCAGCAGCTTAGACTCACCCGGGACTAGCGGGATAGAGAATGAGCAGTTCTTC
cdr3_length: 19
j_call: TRBJ2-1
d_call: TRBD2
v_call: TRBV11-2
clone_size: .

cdr3_aa: CASRTGTPMGYTF
cdr3_nt: TGTGCCAGTAGAACCGGGACTCCGATGGGCTACACCTTC
cdr3_length: 13
j_call: TRBJ1-2
d_call: .
v_call: TRBV19
clone_size: .

cdr3_aa: CASSPGGGINQPQHF
cdr3_nt: TGTGCCAGTAGTCCTGGCGGGGGGATCAATCAGCCCCAGCATTTT
cdr3_length: 15
j_call: TRBJ1-5
d_call: .
v_call: TRBV19
clone_size: .

cdr3_aa: CASSFRDRGSEQYF
cdr3_nt: TGTGCCAGCAGCTTCAGAGACAGGGGGTCCGAGCAGTACTTC
cdr3_length: 14
j_call: TRBJ2-7
d_call: TRBD1
v_call: TRBV7-8
clone_size: .

cdr3_aa: CASSLRSSSGITTDTQYF
cdr3_nt: TGTGCCAGCAGCTTACGGTCTTCTAGCGGGATTACCACAGATACGCAGTATTTT
cdr3_length: 18
j_call: TRBJ2-3
d_call: TRBD2
v_call: TRBV7-2
clone_size: .

cdr3_aa: CASSLSFGGGELFF
cdr3_nt: TGTGCCAGCAGTTTATCGTTCGGGGGCGGGGAGCTGTTTTTT
cdr3_length: 14
j_call: TRBJ2-2
d_call: .
v_call: TRBV27
clone_size: .

cdr3_aa: CASSSSGTANYGYTF
cdr3_nt: TGTGCCAGCAGCTCATCCGGGACAGCTAACTATGGCTACACCTTC
cdr3_length: 15
j_call: TRBJ1-2
d_call: TRBD1
v_call: TRBV5-4
clone_size: .

cdr3_aa: CASSRGQAIEAFF
cdr3_nt: TGTGCCAGCAGCCGAGGACAGGCGATTGAAGCTTTCTTT
cdr3_length: 13
j_call: TRBJ1-1
d_call: TRBD1
v_call: TRBV5-6
clone_size: .

cdr3_aa: CASSPAGQGASNEQFF
cdr3_nt: TGTGCCAGCAGCCCCGCGGGACAGGGGGCGAGCAATGAGCAGTTCTTC
cdr3_length: 16
j_call: TRBJ2-1
d_call: TRBD1
v_call: TRBV4-2
clone_size: .

cdr3_aa: CASVRLAQSYNEQFF
cdr3_nt: TGTGCCAGCGTTAGACTAGCGCAATCCTACAATGAGCAGTTCTTC
cdr3_length: 15
j_call: TRBJ2-1
d_call: TRBD2
v_call: TRBV6-1
clone_size: .

cdr3_aa: CASSLVRSGNTDTQYF
cdr3_nt: TGTGCCAGCAGCTTGGTTCGGAGCGGGAACACAGATACGCAGTATTTT
cdr3_length: 16
j_call: TRBJ2-3
d_call: TRBD2
v_call: TRBV5-4
clone_size: .

cdr3_aa: CASSLDGLARKTQYF
cdr3_nt: TGTGCCAGCAGCTTGGACGGACTAGCGAGGAAGACCCAGTACTTC
cdr3_length: 15
j_call: TRBJ2-5
d_call: TRBD2
v_call: TRBV7-9
clone_size: .

cdr3_aa: CASSEETGNTEAFF
cdr3_nt: TGTGCCAGCAGTGAAGAGACGGGAAACACTGAAGCTTTCTTT
cdr3_length: 14
j_call: TRBJ1-1
d_call: .
v_call: TRBV6-1
clone_size: once

cdr3_aa: CASSLEGTRRVTQYF
cdr3_nt: TGTGCCAGCAGCTTGGAGGGGACTAGGCGGGTTACGCAGTATTTT
cdr3_length: 15
j_call: TRBJ2-3
d_call: TRBD2
v_call: TRBV5-4
clone_size: .

cdr3_aa: CASSSGTRNYNEQFF
cdr3_nt: TGCGCCAGCAGTTCCGGGACTAGGAATTACAATGAGCAGTTCTTC
cdr3_length: 15
j_call: TRBJ2-1
d_call: TRBD2
v_call: TRBV5-1
clone_size: .

cdr3_aa: CASSTRQVLSGYTF
cdr3_nt: TGTGCCAGCAGCACAAGACAGGTCTTGAGTGGCTACACCTTC
cdr3_length: 14
j_call: TRBJ1-2
d_call: .
v_call: TRBV14
clone_size: .

cdr3_aa: CASSLTTSGANTQYF
cdr3_nt: TGTGCCAGCAGCCTAACGACTAGCGGGGCAAATACGCAGTATTTT
cdr3_length: 15
j_call: TRBJ2-3
d_call: TRBD2
v_call: TRBV2
clone_size: .

cdr3_aa: CASSEESGIGYGYTF
cdr3_nt: TGTGCCAGCAGTGAAGAAAGCGGGATCGGCTATGGCTACACCTTC
cdr3_length: 15
j_call: TRBJ1-2
d_call: .
v_call: TRBV2
clone_size: once

cdr3_aa: CASSEGLRGSRYF
cdr3_nt: TGTGCCAGCAGTGAAGGGCTCAGGGGTAGTCGGTACTTC
cdr3_length: 13
j_call: TRBJ2-7
d_call: .
v_call: TRBV6-1
clone_size: .

cdr3_aa: CASSSYVGGSYNEQFF
cdr3_nt: TGTGCCAGCAGCTCCTATGTTGGGGGGTCCTACAATGAGCAGTTCTTC
cdr3_length: 16
j_call: TRBJ2-1
d_call: .
v_call: TRBV7-7
clone_size: .

cdr3_aa: CASSIGTDTQYF
cdr3_nt: TGTGCCAGCTCAATCGGCACAGATACGCAGTATTTT
cdr3_length: 12
j_call: TRBJ2-3
d_call: .
v_call: TRBV18
clone_size: .

cdr3_aa: CASSVVERADTQYF
cdr3_nt: TGTGCCAGCAGCGTAGTCGAGCGAGCAGATACGCAGTATTTT
cdr3_length: 14
j_call: TRBJ2-3
d_call: .
v_call: TRBV9
clone_size: .

cdr3_aa: CASRMTSPQTDTQYF
cdr3_nt: TGTGCCAGCAGGATGACTAGTCCCCAAACAGATACGCAGTATTTT
cdr3_length: 15
j_call: TRBJ2-3
d_call: .
v_call: TRBV2
clone_size: .

cdr3_aa: CASLGLTSSRNTIYF
cdr3_nt: TGTGCCAGTCTCGGACTGACCTCTTCTAGAAACACCATATATTTT
cdr3_length: 15
j_call: TRBJ1-3
d_call: .
v_call: TRBV19
clone_size: .

cdr3_aa: CASSELRALYEQYF
cdr3_nt: TGTGCCAGCAGTGAGTTGCGGGCTCTCTACGAGCAGTACTTC
cdr3_length: 14
j_call: TRBJ2-7
d_call: .
v_call: TRBV2
clone_size: few

cdr3_aa: CASSPLGEGYNEQFF
cdr3_nt: TGTGCCAGTAGCCCCCTGGGGGAGGGCTACAATGAGCAGTTCTTC
cdr3_length: 15
j_call: TRBJ2-1
d_call: TRBD2
v_call: TRBV19
clone_size: once

cdr3_aa: CASSQVAWGTGELFF
cdr3_nt: TGCGCCAGCAGCCAAGTAGCGTGGGGCACCGGGGAGCTGTTTTTT
cdr3_length: 15
j_call: TRBJ2-2
d_call: .
v_call: TRBV4-3
clone_size: .

cdr3_aa: CASSFSASTDTQYF
cdr3_nt: TGTGCCAGCAGCTTTAGCGCTAGCACAGATACGCAGTATTTT
cdr3_length: 14
j_call: TRBJ2-3
d_call: .
v_call: TRBV7-9
clone_size: .

cdr3_aa: CAWGRQLGLAGADTQYF
cdr3_nt: TGTGCCTGGGGCCGACAATTGGGACTAGCGGGGGCAGATACGCAGTATTTT
cdr3_length: 17
j_call: TRBJ2-3
d_call: TRBD2
v_call: TRBV30
clone_size: .

cdr3_aa: CASSQGQALSSYEQYF
cdr3_nt: TGCGCCAGCAGCCAAGGACAGGCCCTAAGCTCCTACGAGCAGTACTTC
cdr3_length: 16
j_call: TRBJ2-7
d_call: .
v_call: TRBV4-1
clone_size: .

cdr3_aa: CASSWTWATGELFF
cdr3_nt: TGTGCCAGCAGTTGGACATGGGCAACCGGGGAGCTGTTTTTT
cdr3_length: 14
j_call: TRBJ2-2
d_call: .
v_call: TRBV27
clone_size: .

cdr3_aa: CASSITGTGEHEQYF
cdr3_nt: TGTGCCAGCAGCATCACCGGGACAGGGGAGCACGAGCAGTACTTC
cdr3_length: 15
j_call: TRBJ2-7
d_call: TRBD1
v_call: TRBV7-2
clone_size: .

cdr3_aa: CASSPAGETQYF
cdr3_nt: TGTGCCAGCAGCCCAGCGGGGGAGACCCAGTACTTC
cdr3_length: 12
j_call: TRBJ2-5
d_call: TRBD2
v_call: TRBV11-2
clone_size: .

cdr3_aa: CASSNSGRDSYNEQFF
cdr3_nt: TGTGCCAGCAGCAATAGCGGGAGGGACTCCTACAATGAGCAGTTCTTC
cdr3_length: 16
j_call: TRBJ2-1
d_call: TRBD2
v_call: TRBV2
clone_size: .

cdr3_aa: CASSVAGGIDTQYF
cdr3_nt: TGTGCCAGCAGTGTGGCAGGGGGCATAGATACGCAGTATTTT
cdr3_length: 14
j_call: TRBJ2-3
d_call: TRBD1
v_call: TRBV2
clone_size: .

cdr3_aa: CAGITRNGDTQYF
cdr3_nt: TGTGCCGGAATCACTAGAAACGGCGATACGCAGTATTTT
cdr3_length: 13
j_call: TRBJ2-3
d_call: .
v_call: TRBV30
clone_size: .

cdr3_aa: CSASGEGYTF
cdr3_nt: TGCAGTGCTAGCGGGGAAGGCTACACCTTC
cdr3_length: 10
j_call: TRBJ1-2
d_call: .
v_call: TRBV20-1
clone_size: once

cdr3_aa: CASSQGGLAGNYEQYF
cdr3_nt: TGCGCCAGCAGCCAAGGGGGACTAGCGGGAAACTACGAGCAGTACTTC
cdr3_length: 16
j_call: TRBJ2-7
d_call: TRBD2
v_call: TRBV4-3
clone_size: .

cdr3_aa: CASSGFRVSETQYF
cdr3_nt: TGTGCCAGCAGTGGCTTCAGGGTCTCAGAGACCCAGTACTTC
cdr3_length: 14
j_call: TRBJ2-5
d_call: .
v_call: TRBV2
clone_size: .

cdr3_aa: CASSLALAGDNEQYF
cdr3_nt: TGCGCCAGCAGCTTGGCGCTAGCGGGAGACAACGAGCAGTACTTC
cdr3_length: 15
j_call: TRBJ2-7
d_call: TRBD2
v_call: TRBV5-1
clone_size: .

cdr3_aa: CASSPKGLALADTQYF
cdr3_nt: TGTGCCAGCTCACCTAAAGGACTAGCGTTGGCAGATACGCAGTATTTT
cdr3_length: 16
j_call: TRBJ2-3
d_call: TRBD2
v_call: TRBV18
clone_size: .

cdr3_aa: CASSLLALYNEQFF
cdr3_nt: TGTGCCAGCAGCCTCCTGGCCCTCTACAATGAGCAGTTCTTC
cdr3_length: 14
j_call: TRBJ2-1
d_call: .
v_call: TRBV6-5
clone_size: .

cdr3_aa: CASSPGLAGSVEQYF
cdr3_nt: TGTGCCAGCTCACCCGGACTAGCGGGATCCGTCGAGCAGTACTTC
cdr3_length: 15
j_call: TRBJ2-7
d_call: TRBD2
v_call: TRBV18
clone_size: .

cdr3_aa: CASSPTSGGDRSYEQYF
cdr3_nt: TGTGCCAGCAGCCCGACTAGCGGGGGGGACCGCTCCTACGAGCAGTACTTC
cdr3_length: 17
j_call: TRBJ2-7
d_call: TRBD2
v_call: TRBV5-5
clone_size: .

cdr3_aa: CARSLEETQYF
cdr3_nt: TGTGCCAGAAGCTTAGAGGAGACCCAGTACTTC
cdr3_length: 11
j_call: TRBJ2-5
d_call: .
v_call: TRBV5-3
clone_size: .

cdr3_aa: CASSLVEGASEAFF
cdr3_nt: TGTGCCAGCAGCTTGGTAGAGGGGGCGAGTGAAGCTTTCTTT
cdr3_length: 14
j_call: TRBJ1-1
d_call: TRBD1
v_call: TRBV5-4
clone_size: .

cdr3_aa: CASMEREVYEQYF
cdr3_nt: TGTGCCAGCATGGAGCGGGAGGTCTACGAGCAGTACTTC
cdr3_length: 13
j_call: TRBJ2-7
d_call: TRBD2
v_call: TRBV6-1
clone_size: .

cdr3_aa: CASGRAIQETQYF
cdr3_nt: TGTGCCAGTGGCAGGGCTATTCAAGAGACCCAGTACTTC
cdr3_length: 13
j_call: TRBJ2-5
d_call: .
v_call: TRBV19
clone_size: .

cdr3_aa: CASSPRTGDTEAFF
cdr3_nt: TGTGCCAGCAGTCCAAGGACAGGGGACACTGAAGCTTTCTTT
cdr3_length: 14
j_call: TRBJ1-1
d_call: TRBD1
v_call: TRBV2
clone_size: few

cdr3_aa: CASSRQGSDIQYF
cdr3_nt: TGTGCCAGCAGCCGACAGGGGTCGGACATTCAGTACTTC
cdr3_length: 13
j_call: TRBJ2-4
d_call: TRBD1
v_call: TRBV7-2
clone_size: .

cdr3_aa: CASSLATGQETQYF
cdr3_nt: TGCGCCAGCAGCTTGGCGACAGGGCAAGAGACCCAGTACTTC
cdr3_length: 14
j_call: TRBJ2-5
d_call: TRBD1
v_call: TRBV5-1
clone_size: .

cdr3_aa: CAISVSGGAIDNEQFF
cdr3_nt: TGTGCCATCAGTGTGAGCGGGGGGGCCATCGACAATGAGCAGTTCTTC
cdr3_length: 16
j_call: TRBJ2-1
d_call: TRBD2
v_call: TRBV10-3
clone_size: .

cdr3_aa: CASSGAGYSNQPQHF
cdr3_nt: TGTGCCAGCAGTGGGGCAGGGTATAGCAATCAGCCCCAGCATTTT
cdr3_length: 15
j_call: TRBJ1-5
d_call: .
v_call: TRBV6-1
clone_size: .